This T cell receptor (beta chain) stems from a study of blood T cell repertoires in COVID-19. For the study at large: Acute-phase and convalescent COVID-19 samples originated in the United States, Italy and Spain. The cDNA or gDNA used as material had been derived from T cells, B-cell-depleted T cells, or PBMCs.

This CDR3 has 16 amino acids. Between the trimmed V and J ends, which lost 0 bases and 4 bases, there was a span of 13 bases. Germline CDR1 reads LNHDA; CDR2 reads SQIVND (reference sequence). Only one count was recorded for this clone. In the authors' workflow: From reference gene primer amplification, estimates of nucleated cell counts were derived. Clones were read by immunoSEQ multiplex PCR, and TCRdb kept only the in-frame ones, dropping some. The DNA was the basis for D and trimming; V, J and clone size are from that table. The sample lists 130,000 to 150,000 clones, 88% occurring once. This chain uses TRBV19 with TRBJ2-1; weak D call: TRBD2 (6 bases). The material sequenced was PBMCs or T cells enriched from blood (not recorded which). This clonotype was sampled from a woman aged 25 to 39 with acute COVID-19. CDR3 protein: CASSIDPGLKYNEQFF. CDR3 nucleotides: TGTGCCAGTAGTATAGACCCGGGACTTAAGTACAATGAGCAGTTCTTC. Variable domain in full (rest from reference TRBV19 and TRBJ2-1): DGGITQSPKYLFRKEGQNVTLSCEQNLNHDAMYWYRQDPGQGLRLIYYSQIVNDFQKGDIAEGYSVSREKKESFPLTVTSAQKNPTAFYLCASSIDPGLKYNEQFFGPGTRLTVL.